This TCR beta chain was sequenced during a study of T cells in women clearing cervical HPV infection. Study findings and constraints: CIN3+ cases had significantly higher TCR richness than controls; evenness did not differ.

CDR3 length: 18 residues. Trimming cost V 0 bases and J 4 bases; bases outside gene matches: 9. CDR1 is SGHRS, CDR2 YFSETQ, per germline. As for this clone: Its antigen is undetermined. Read data end 3 residues before the CDR3 end; the end is taken from the germline J gene.

Sequencing was performed with immunoSEQ multiplex PCR; in TCRdb, only in-frame clones are kept and a portion is missing. The table counts approximately 30,000 clones; approximately 3.7% lies in the top ten. The origin of this receptor is a woman between 18 and 70 years old with a cervical HPV16 infection that either progressed to CIN3+ or cleared (not recorded which). This sequence joins TRBV5-1 and TRBJ2-2, with 10 bases lining up with TRBD2. Material: blood buffy coat. CDR3 sequence reads: CASSLASGRTYPTGELFF. CDR3 DNA (partial): TGCGCCAGCAGCTTGGCTAGCGGGAGAACTTATCCCACCGGGGAG.